This record looks at one T cell receptor beta chain sequence and its context. Its cognate antigen is unknown. This record comes from a study of OX40 agonist ivuxolimab in advanced cancers. Clones were read by immunoSEQ multiplex PCR, and TCRdb kept only the in-frame ones, dropping some. The data hold around 60,000 clones, with 91% observed a single time. Study-level points and caveats: Partial responders at 0.1-3.0 mg/kg showed near-lowest clonal expansion.

Deletions cut 1 base from V and 0 bases from J, with 10 bases between. Germline loops: CDR1 SGHVS, CDR2 FNYEAQ. This CDR3 spans 15 amino acids. Patients with a history of autoimmune disease or on systemic immunosuppression were excluded. The source material was CD4+ or CD8+ T cells sorted from blood, sampled in a trial of the OX40 agonist ivuxolimab. V gene TRBV7-6 combines with J gene TRBJ2-7, with D perhaps assigned TRBD1 or TRBD2 (5 bases each). The sequence derives from an adult with an advanced solid tumor such as melanoma, head and neck, liver or kidney cancer. The CDR3 sequence: CASSLDGTFSYEQYF. The DNA for the CDR3 is TGTGCCAGCAGCTTAGATGGGACGTTCTCCTACGAGCAGTACTTC.